The clone carrying this TCR beta chain came up a few times. Its cognate antigen is unknown. This specimen belongs to a study of post-analysis software for immune sequencing data. Findings of the study overall: Higher frequency in patients than in controls was seen for about five TRBV segments, with TRBV5-6, TRBV5-1 and TRBV20-1 among them. Among multiple sclerosis patients, normalized Chao1 diversity was significantly below that of controls.

Per germline, CDR1 KGHDR and CDR2 SFDVKD. The CDR3 is 14 amino acids. Trimming took off 0 bases at V and 10 bases at J, with 12 bases between the two ends. Sequencing libraries made from TCR beta cDNA carried unique molecular identifiers. TCRdb re-called the PCR reads with MiXCR, one entry per CDR3 protein. The top ten clones hold roughly 5.2% of a sample with around 770,000 distinct CDR3 sequences, about 45% of them seen once. This clonotype was obtained from a girl between 10 and 17 years old with multiple sclerosis. Sequencing was done on a sample of blood. The J gene is TRBJ2-1, the V gene TRBV24-1; weak D call: TRBD2 (5 bases). The CDR3 loop is CATSDLVDEGEQFF. The CDR3 DNA is TGTGCCACCAGTGATTTGGTCGATGAGGGAGAGCAGTTCTTC.